This T cell receptor beta chain was identified in a study of T cell repertoires in cytomegalovirus infection. Remarks on this clonotype: Its antigen is unidentified.

CDR3 length: 15 residues. Germline CDR1 SGHAT, CDR2 FQNNGV. V lost 5 bases, J lost 6 bases, and 18 bases lay in between. TCRdb fed the reads into MiXCR, producing one record per CDR3 protein. The data contain a few hundred thousand distinct CDR3 sequences, approximately 40% of them singletons. Overall study findings and caveats: In two of eight donors, the top clonotype was HLA-C-restricted CMV-specific.

The rearrangement joins TRBV11-2 to TRBJ2-3; D is unclear. Sample: cultured PBMCs, taken from culture after CMV antigen stimulation. The receptor was derived from a human donor in good health (CMV status not recorded). Some clones in this sample may be carry-over from other donors' samples. CDR3 DNA: TGTGCCAGCAGCATGAATAGTGGGGAAGGGGATACGCAGTATTTT. Amino acid sequence: CASSMNSGEGDTQYF.